This T cell receptor (beta chain) was documented in a study of PD-1 blockade in classical Hodgkin lymphoma. With regard to this clone: Antigen: not known.

The V gene's germline CDR1 is SGHNT and CDR2 YYREEE (reference sequence). V was cut by 1 base and J by 1 base, with 5 bases left in between. The CDR3 has 14 amino acids. Method: immunoSEQ multiplex PCR; TCRdb's copy keeps in-frame clones and lacks some. The sample yields about 30,000 clones, about 87% seen once. Study-wide points: Reported baseline diversity: healthy donors highest, relapsed/refractory patients lowest. Repertoire difference causes, possibly disease activity or prior therapy, remain undefined.

The time point here: newly diagnosed, previously untreated cHL patient sample. Researchers used magnetic negative selection to pull out pure CD4+ T cells from thawed PBMCs. This receptor was identified in a human donor with classical Hodgkin lymphoma. Sequencing used CD4+ T cells from blood. The gene calls are TRBV5-4 and TRBJ2-2; D unclear. The CDR3 protein is CASSLPRNTGELFF. As DNA, the CDR3 is TGTGCCAGCAGCTTGCCCCGGAACACCGGGGAGCTGTTTTTT. The full variable domain, with the rest looked up from reference TRBV5-4 and TRBJ2-2, is ETGVTQSPTHLIKTRGQQVTLRCSSQSGHNTVSWYQQALGQGPQFIFQYYREEENGRGNFPPRFSGLQFPNYSSELNVNALELDDSALYLCASSLPRNTGELFFGEGSRLTVL.